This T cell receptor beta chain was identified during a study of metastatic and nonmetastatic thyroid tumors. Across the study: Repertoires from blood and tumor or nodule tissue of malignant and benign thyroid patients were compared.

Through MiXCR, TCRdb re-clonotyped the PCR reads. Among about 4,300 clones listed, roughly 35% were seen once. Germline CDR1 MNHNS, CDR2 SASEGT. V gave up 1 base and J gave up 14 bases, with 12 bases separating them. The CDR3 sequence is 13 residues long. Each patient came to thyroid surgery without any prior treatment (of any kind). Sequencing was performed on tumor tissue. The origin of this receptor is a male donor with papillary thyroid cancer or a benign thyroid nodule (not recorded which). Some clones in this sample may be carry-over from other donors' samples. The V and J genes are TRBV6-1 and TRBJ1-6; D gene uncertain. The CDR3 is CASSEDELNALHF. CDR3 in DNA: TGTGCCAGCAGTGAAGACGAGCTCAATGCCCTCCACTTT.